This is a list of T cell receptor beta chains from one sample in a study of regulatory T cells in long-lasting Graves disease. TCRdb processed the multiplex PCR reads anew with MiXCR; each CDR3 protein has one entry. The table lists a few hundred thousand distinct CDR3 sequences, roughly 15% of them singletons. These data also formed part of another study, on T cells in Graves' hyperthyroidism and ophthalmopathy.

The input for sequencing was peripheral blood mononuclear cells (PBMCs), taken at new diagnosis, from a patient treated with antithyroid drugs. The receptors shown here come from a woman aged 40 to 50 with Graves disease. CDR3s include the opening cysteine and the closing phenylalanine or tryptophan. Fields, in order: clone size, J gene, V gene, D gene, CDR3 protein, CDR3 DNA. The D gene is left open where the match is weak. Size tells how often a clone was seen (once, few, many) or the class of an expanded clone, and some rows leave it out.

size: many
J: TRBJ1-1
V: TRBV3-1
D: -
CDR3: CASSITVNTEAFF
DNA: TGTGCCAGCAGCATTACGGTGAACACTGAAGCTTTCTTT

size: many
J: TRBJ2-5
V: TRBV3-1
D: TRBD1
CDR3: CASSQEDGTGLETQYF
DNA: TGTGCCAGCAGCCAAGAAGATGGGACAGGGTTAGAGACCCAGTACTTC

size: many
J: TRBJ2-1
V: TRBV12-3/TRBV12-4
D: TRBD1
CDR3: CASSPGQGRGGQFF
DNA: TGTGCCAGCAGCCCGGGACAGGGGAGGGGGGGGCAGTTCTTC

size: many
J: TRBJ2-3
V: TRBV20-1
D: TRBD2
CDR3: CSARYAGGSTDTQYF
DNA: TGCAGCGCCCGCTACGCGGGAGGGAGCACAGATACGCAGTATTTT

size: many
J: TRBJ1-3
V: TRBV7-2
D: -
CDR3: CASSPPANTIYF
DNA: TGTGCCAGCAGCCCCCCGGCGAACACCATATATTTT

size: many
J: TRBJ2-5
V: TRBV6-2/TRBV6-3
D: -
CDR3: CASSYAETQYF
DNA: TGTGCCAGCAGTTATGCCGAGACCCAGTACTTC

size: many
J: TRBJ1-4
V: TRBV7-2
D: -
CDR3: CASSLGLTLGLGEKLFF
DNA: TGTGCCAGCAGCCTCGGCCTGACGCTCGGTTTGGGTGAAAAACTGTTTTTT

size: -
J: TRBJ2-7
V: TRBV7-2
D: TRBD2
CDR3: CASSSRTSRQYEQYF
DNA: TGTGCCAGCAGCTCCAGGACTAGCAGACAATACGAGCAGTACTTC

size: -
J: TRBJ2-3
V: TRBV9
D: TRBD2
CDR3: CASSVKREDTDTQYF
DNA: TGTGCCAGCAGCGTAAAGCGGGAGGACACAGATACGCAGTATTTT

size: many
J: TRBJ2-3
V: TRBV2
D: -
CDR3: CASRDHTDTQYF
DNA: TGTGCCAGCCGGGACCACACAGATACGCAGTATTTT

size: -
J: TRBJ1-1
V: TRBV30
D: TRBD1
CDR3: CAWSGTGTTEAFF
DNA: TGTGCCTGGAGCGGGACAGGGACCACTGAAGCTTTCTTT

size: -
J: TRBJ2-3
V: TRBV7-9
D: -
CDR3: CASSPPSSGTDTQYF
DNA: TGTGCCAGCAGCCCCCCCTCTAGCGGCACAGATACGCAGTATTTT

size: many
J: TRBJ2-5
V: TRBV7-2
D: TRBD2
CDR3: CASTRNAGGGETQYF
DNA: TGTGCCAGCACGCGAAACGCGGGAGGAGGGGAGACCCAGTACTTC

size: few
J: TRBJ2-1
V: TRBV20-1
D: -
CDR3: CSARDRTRLYEQFF
DNA: TGCAGTGCTAGAGATCGTACCAGGTTGTATGAGCAGTTCTTC

size: many
J: TRBJ1-1
V: TRBV19
D: TRBD1
CDR3: CASSPLGQGRAFF
DNA: TGTGCCAGTAGTCCCTTAGGACAGGGAAGAGCTTTCTTT

size: few
J: TRBJ2-2
V: TRBV7-9
D: -
CDR3: CASRGANTGELFF
DNA: TGTGCCAGCAGGGGAGCCAACACCGGGGAGCTGTTTTTT

size: many
J: TRBJ2-3
V: TRBV11-2
D: TRBD1
CDR3: CASTQGASDTQYF
DNA: TGTGCCAGCACGCAGGGGGCGTCAGATACGCAGTATTTT

size: few
J: TRBJ1-1
V: TRBV11-2
D: -
CDR3: CASSLEHSNTEAFF
DNA: TGTGCCAGCAGCTTGGAACACTCGAACACTGAAGCTTTCTTT

size: few
J: TRBJ1-1
V: TRBV6-1
D: -
CDR3: CASTNPDTEAFF
DNA: TGTGCCAGCACCAACCCGGACACTGAAGCTTTCTTT

size: many
J: TRBJ2-3
V: TRBV2
D: TRBD2
CDR3: CASLTPGLAADTQYF
DNA: TGTGCCAGCCTAACACCGGGACTAGCAGCAGATACGCAGTATTTT

size: many
J: TRBJ2-5
V: TRBV25-1
D: -
CDR3: CASRNRVGQETQYF
DNA: TGTGCCAGCAGGAACAGGGTTGGCCAAGAGACCCAGTACTTC

size: many
J: TRBJ2-7
V: TRBV11-2
D: TRBD2
CDR3: CASSSLNIVAGENEQYF
DNA: TGTGCCAGCAGCTCCCTTAACATCGTAGCGGGAGAAAACGAGCAGTACTTC

size: -
J: TRBJ1-1
V: TRBV30
D: -
CDR3: CAWGVGPEAFF
DNA: TGTGCCTGGGGGGTAGGGCCTGAAGCTTTCTTT

size: many
J: TRBJ1-1
V: TRBV28
D: -
CDR3: CASSRKRGLNTEAFF
DNA: TGTGCCAGCAGCCGAAAGCGGGGATTGAACACTGAAGCTTTCTTT

size: many
J: TRBJ2-7
V: TRBV6-5
D: TRBD1
CDR3: CASSSAPWTGRSREQYF
DNA: TGTGCCAGCAGTTCGGCTCCGTGGACAGGGAGGTCCCGCGAGCAGTACTTC

size: many
J: TRBJ1-4
V: TRBV28
D: TRBD1
CDR3: CASSSGQPNEKLFF
DNA: TGTGCCAGCAGTTCGGGACAGCCGAATGAAAAACTGTTTTTT

size: few
J: TRBJ2-5
V: TRBV4-2
D: -
CDR3: CASSQDKLAVTDQETQYF
DNA: TGTGCCAGCAGCCAAGATAAACTAGCCGTAACCGATCAAGAGACCCAGTACTTC

size: few
J: TRBJ2-1
V: TRBV20-1
D: -
CDR3: CSASGSNYNEQFF
DNA: TGCAGTGCTAGCGGGAGTAACTACAATGAGCAGTTCTTC

size: -
J: TRBJ1-5
V: TRBV19
D: -
CDR3: CASTPRKGRSDRPQHF
DNA: TGTGCCAGTACCCCTAGGAAAGGCCGCTCGGATCGGCCCCAGCATTTT

size: -
J: TRBJ2-1
V: TRBV27
D: TRBD2
CDR3: CASGLARPPIGEQFF
DNA: TGTGCCAGTGGACTAGCGCGACCTCCGATCGGTGAGCAGTTCTTC

size: -
J: TRBJ1-2
V: TRBV19
D: TRBD1
CDR3: CASKSGQGAYYGYTF
DNA: TGTGCCAGTAAAAGCGGACAGGGGGCTTATTATGGCTACACCTTC

size: many
J: TRBJ2-2
V: TRBV2
D: TRBD2
CDR3: CASTSSGSAGELFF
DNA: TGTGCCAGCACTTCTAGCGGGAGCGCCGGGGAGCTGTTTTTT

size: many
J: TRBJ1-1
V: TRBV3-1
D: -
CDR3: CASSQDRQLNTEAFF
DNA: TGTGCCAGCAGCCAAGATAGGCAGTTGAACACTGAAGCTTTCTTT

size: many
J: TRBJ1-2
V: TRBV9
D: -
CDR3: CASSSDRSGARGYTF
DNA: TGTGCCAGCAGCTCTGACCGTTCGGGTGCCAGAGGCTACACCTTC

size: few
J: TRBJ2-7
V: TRBV20-1
D: -
CDR3: CSATLLTGSSYEQYF
DNA: TGCAGTGCTACCCTTCTAACGGGGAGCTCCTACGAGCAGTACTTC

size: many
J: TRBJ1-1
V: TRBV28
D: -
CDR3: CASSLSNTEAFF
DNA: TGTGCCAGCAGCTTGAGCAACACTGAAGCTTTCTTT

size: -
J: TRBJ2-2
V: TRBV12-3/TRBV12-4
D: TRBD1
CDR3: CAGGPGTANTGELFF
DNA: TGTGCCGGTGGACCAGGGACAGCGAACACCGGGGAGCTGTTTTTT

size: -
J: TRBJ2-7
V: TRBV29-1
D: TRBD2
CDR3: CSALATSGYEQYF
DNA: TGCAGCGCCCTGGCGACTAGCGGCTACGAGCAGTACTTC

size: many
J: TRBJ2-1
V: TRBV4-3
D: -
CDR3: CASSQGGYNEQFF
DNA: TGTGCCAGCAGCCAGGGGGGTTACAATGAGCAGTTCTTC

size: -
J: TRBJ1-5
V: TRBV12-3/TRBV12-4
D: -
CDR3: CASSAFQDLRRPQHF
DNA: TGTGCCAGCAGTGCCTTTCAGGATCTCCGTCGGCCCCAGCATTTT

size: many
J: TRBJ2-3
V: TRBV18
D: -
CDR3: CASSPWDQEADTQYF
DNA: TGTGCCAGCTCACCCTGGGATCAGGAAGCAGATACGCAGTATTTT

size: few
J: TRBJ2-1
V: TRBV5-1
D: -
CDR3: CASSSIGAGEQFF
DNA: TGCGCCAGCAGTTCGATCGGGGCTGGTGAGCAGTTCTTC

size: few
J: TRBJ2-4
V: TRBV6-2/TRBV6-3
D: TRBD1
CDR3: CASSYSTFSGQGDKNIQYF
DNA: TGTGCCAGCAGTTACTCTACCTTCTCGGGACAGGGGGACAAAAACATTCAGTACTTC

size: many
J: TRBJ2-3
V: TRBV27
D: -
CDR3: CASSSWTVLSTDTQYF
DNA: TGTGCCAGCAGTTCCTGGACTGTCCTGAGCACAGATACGCAGTATTTT

size: many
J: TRBJ1-6
V: TRBV2
D: -
CDR3: CASIEGWNSPLHF
DNA: TGTGCCAGCATCGAGGGCTGGAATTCACCCCTCCACTTT